The clone carrying this T cell receptor (beta chain) has just a few counts. Its matching antigen is unknown. The sample originates from a study of T cells after yellow fever vaccination. The study, taken as a whole, reports: FACS-sorted repertoires could contain abundant clonotypes contaminating from the bulk population.

TCRdb used MiXCR to reprocess the 5' RACE reads, holding one entry per CDR3 protein. This table holds about 340,000 distinct CDR3 sequences, approximately 12% found once. The starting material was CD4+ T cells sorted from PBMCs, obtained 15 days after the yellow fever booster vaccination. This clonotype was sampled from a man younger than 35 who received the YFV17D yellow fever vaccine.

The CDR3 region is CASSQRGGYGYTF. CDR3 coding DNA: TGTGCCAGCAGCCAGCGGGGGGGCTATGGCTACACCTTC. The V call is TRBV3-1, the J call TRBJ1-2, with D possibly TRBD1 on 5 matching bases. This CDR3 contains 13 residues. The germline gives CDR1 LGHDT, CDR2 YNNKEL (reference sequence). Trimming took off 3 bases at V and 4 bases at J, with 9 bases between the two ends. Using reference TRBV3-1 and TRBJ1-2 for the parts outside the CDR3, the full variable domain is DTAVSQTPKYLVTQMGNDKSIKCEQNLGHDTMYWYKQDSKKFLKIMFSYNNKELIINETVPNRFSPKSPDKAHLNLHINSLELGDSAVYFCASSQRGGYGYTFGSGTRLTVV.